These T cell receptor beta chains were read from a single sample in a study of blood T cells in healthy people across ages. One entry per CDR3 protein, called by TCRdb with MiXCR from the 5' RACE reads. Of about 930,000 distinct CDR3 sequences in the sample, 25% to 30% were seen once. Separately, the same data were catalogued under a study of T cells of mothers and their children.

The specimen was blood. The origin of the receptors is a woman between 35 and 50 years old in good health. Each CDR3 is given with its conserved first and last residue. The order of the fields is V gene, D gene, CDR3 length, J gene, CDR3 protein. D genes are given only for firm matches.

TRBV3-1,NA,14,TRBJ2-2,CASSRGRNTGELFF
TRBV6-1,TRBD2,18,TRBJ2-1,CASSRTSGGRSSYNEQFF
TRBV28,TRBD1,15,TRBJ1-4,CASRTDRGLWEKLFF
TRBV9,NA,15,TRBJ2-5,CASSVAVSLQETQYF
TRBV6-5,TRBD2,17,TRBJ2-1,CASSYHSRGGAYNEQFF
TRBV4-3,TRBD1,16,TRBJ2-7,CASSQGTGTGSYEQYF
TRBV12-3/TRBV12-4,NA,14,TRBJ2-5,CASSDQQGRETQYF
TRBV5-1,NA,15,TRBJ1-5,CASSPQITQGQPQHF
TRBV29-1,NA,13,TRBJ1-1,CGADGQMNTEAFF
TRBV9,NA,14,TRBJ2-1,CASSGVAVTNEQFF
TRBV29-1,TRBD2,13,TRBJ2-1,CSVDTTSVHEQFF
TRBV5-6,NA,13,TRBJ1-1,CASSLANAPEAFF